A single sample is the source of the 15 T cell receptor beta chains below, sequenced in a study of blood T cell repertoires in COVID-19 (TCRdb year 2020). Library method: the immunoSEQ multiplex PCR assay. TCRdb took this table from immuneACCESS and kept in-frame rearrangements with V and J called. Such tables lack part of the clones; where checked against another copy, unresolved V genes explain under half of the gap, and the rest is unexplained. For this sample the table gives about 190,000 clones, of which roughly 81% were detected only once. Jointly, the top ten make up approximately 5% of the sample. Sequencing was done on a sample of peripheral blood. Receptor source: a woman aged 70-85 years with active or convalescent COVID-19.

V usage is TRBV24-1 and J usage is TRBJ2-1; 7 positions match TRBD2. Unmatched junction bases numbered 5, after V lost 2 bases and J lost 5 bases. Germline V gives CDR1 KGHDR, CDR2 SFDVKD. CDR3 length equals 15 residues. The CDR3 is CATSDSREVHNEQFF. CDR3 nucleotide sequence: TGTGCCACCAGTGATTCCCGGGAGGTACACAATGAGCAGTTCTTC.

The CDR3 DNA is TGTGCCAGTAGAGACCGCCGCAGCGGTGAAAAACTGTTTTTT. This codes for CASRDRRSGEKLFF. The V call is TRBV19, the J call TRBJ1-4; D unresolved. This CDR3 has 14 amino acids. Looked up from germline, CDR1 is LNHDA and CDR2 is SQIVND (reference sequence). Trimming shortened V by 6 bases and J by 7 bases, and 15 bases separated the two germline ends.

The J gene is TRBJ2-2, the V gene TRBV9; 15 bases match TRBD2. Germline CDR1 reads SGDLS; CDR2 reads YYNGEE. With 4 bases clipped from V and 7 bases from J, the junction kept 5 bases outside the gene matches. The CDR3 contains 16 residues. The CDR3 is CASSSRTSGRVGELFF. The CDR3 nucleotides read TGTGCCAGCAGCTCCAGGACTAGCGGGAGGGTCGGGGAGCTGTTTTTT. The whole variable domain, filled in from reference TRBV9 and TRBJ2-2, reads DSGVTQTPKHLITATGQRVTLRCSPRSGDLSVYWYQQSLDQGLQFLIQYYNGEERAKGNILERFSAQQFPDLHSELNLSSLELGDSALYFCASSSRTSGRVGELFFGEGSRLTVL.

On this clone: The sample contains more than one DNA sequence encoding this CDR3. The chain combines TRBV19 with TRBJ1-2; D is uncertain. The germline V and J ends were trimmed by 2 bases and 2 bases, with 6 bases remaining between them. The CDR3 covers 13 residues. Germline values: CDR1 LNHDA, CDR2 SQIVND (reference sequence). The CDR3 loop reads CASSITGNYGYTF. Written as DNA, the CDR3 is TGTGCCAGTAGTATAACCGGGAACTATGGCTACACCTTC.

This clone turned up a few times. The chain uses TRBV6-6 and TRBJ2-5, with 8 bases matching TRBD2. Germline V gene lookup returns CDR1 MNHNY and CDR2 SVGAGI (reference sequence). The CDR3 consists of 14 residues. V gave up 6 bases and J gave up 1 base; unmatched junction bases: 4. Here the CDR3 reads CASSPGGVQETQYF. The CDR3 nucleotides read TGTGCCAGCAGCCCGGGAGGGGTCCAAGAGACCCAGTACTTC.

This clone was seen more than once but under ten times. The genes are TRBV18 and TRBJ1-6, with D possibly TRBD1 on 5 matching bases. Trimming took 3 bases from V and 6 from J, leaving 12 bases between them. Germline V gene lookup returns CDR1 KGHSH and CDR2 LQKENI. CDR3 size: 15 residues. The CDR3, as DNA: TGTGCCAGCTCACCCTCACAGGCGCCTAATTCACCCCTCCACTTT. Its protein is CASSPSQAPNSPLHF. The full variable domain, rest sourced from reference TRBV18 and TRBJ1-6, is NAGVMQNPRHLVRRRGQEARLRCSPMKGHSHVYWYRQLPEEGLKFMVYLQKENIIDESGMPKERFSAEFPKEGPSILRIQQVVRGDSAAYFCASSPSQAPNSPLHFGNGTRLTVT.

The CDR3 loop reads CASSVGLYNYGYTF. CDR3 DNA sequence: TGTGCCAGCAGTGTAGGACTGTATAACTATGGCTACACCTTC. The genes are TRBV2 and TRBJ1-2; the D is unclear. V lost 4 bases to trimming and J lost 1 base, with 10 bases between them. CDR3 size: 14 residues. Germline CDR1 SNHLY, CDR2 FYNNEI.

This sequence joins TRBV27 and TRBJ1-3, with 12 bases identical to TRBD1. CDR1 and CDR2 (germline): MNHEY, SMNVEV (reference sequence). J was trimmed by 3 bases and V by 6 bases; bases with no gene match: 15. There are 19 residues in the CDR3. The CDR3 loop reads CASRPHPSGQGAGGNTIYF. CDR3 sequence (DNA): TGTGCCAGCAGACCTCATCCTTCGGGACAGGGGGCAGGTGGAAACACCATATATTTT.

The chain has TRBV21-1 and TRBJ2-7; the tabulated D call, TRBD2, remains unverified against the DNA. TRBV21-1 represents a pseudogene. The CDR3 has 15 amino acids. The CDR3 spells CASKSAWTSFREQYF. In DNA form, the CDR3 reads TGTGCCAGCAAATCAGCCTGGACTAGCTTCCGCGAGCAGTACTTC.

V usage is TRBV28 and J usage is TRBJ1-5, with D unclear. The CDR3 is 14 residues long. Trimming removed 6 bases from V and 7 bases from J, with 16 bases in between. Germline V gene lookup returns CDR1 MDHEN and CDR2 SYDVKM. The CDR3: CASSPRDWRQPQHF. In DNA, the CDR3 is TGTGCCAGCAGCCCACGCGACTGGAGGCAGCCCCAGCATTTT. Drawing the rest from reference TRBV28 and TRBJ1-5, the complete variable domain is DVKVTQSSRYLVKRTGEKVFLECVQDMDHENMFWYRQDPGLGLRLIYFSYDVKMKEKGDIPEGYSVSREKKERFSLILESASTNQTSMYLCASSPRDWRQPQHFGDGTRLSIL.

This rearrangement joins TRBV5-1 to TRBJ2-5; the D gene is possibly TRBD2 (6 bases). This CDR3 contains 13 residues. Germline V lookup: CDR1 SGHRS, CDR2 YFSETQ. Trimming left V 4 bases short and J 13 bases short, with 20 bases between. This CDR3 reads CASSPEGSGSPYF. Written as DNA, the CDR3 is TGCGCCAGCAGCCCCGAGGGTAGCGGCTCGCCGTACTTC.

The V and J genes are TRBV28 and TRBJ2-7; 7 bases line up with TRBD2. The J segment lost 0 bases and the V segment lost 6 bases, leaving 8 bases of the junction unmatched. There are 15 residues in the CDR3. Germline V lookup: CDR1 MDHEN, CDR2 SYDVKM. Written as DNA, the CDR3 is TGTGCCAGCAGCTCTGGACTAGTTGTCTCCTACGAGCAGTACTTC. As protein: CASSSGLVVSYEQYF.

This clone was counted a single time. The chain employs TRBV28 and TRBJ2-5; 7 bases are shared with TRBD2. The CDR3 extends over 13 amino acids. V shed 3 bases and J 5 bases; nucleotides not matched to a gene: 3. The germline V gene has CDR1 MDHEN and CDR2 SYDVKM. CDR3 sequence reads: CASSFGGGETQYF. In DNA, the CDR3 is TGTGCCAGCAGTTTCGGGGGAGGGGAGACCCAGTACTTC. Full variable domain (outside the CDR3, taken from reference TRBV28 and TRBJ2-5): DVKVTQSSRYLVKRTGEKVFLECVQDMDHENMFWYRQDPGLGLRLIYFSYDVKMKEKGDIPEGYSVSREKKERFSLILESASTNQTSMYLCASSFGGGETQYFGPGTRLLVL.

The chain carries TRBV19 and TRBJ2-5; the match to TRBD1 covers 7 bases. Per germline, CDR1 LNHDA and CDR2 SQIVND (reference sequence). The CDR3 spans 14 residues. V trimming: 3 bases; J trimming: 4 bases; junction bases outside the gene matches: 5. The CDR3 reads CASSMMTGRETQYF. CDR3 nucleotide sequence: TGTGCCAGTAGTATGATGACAGGGAGAGAGACCCAGTACTTC.

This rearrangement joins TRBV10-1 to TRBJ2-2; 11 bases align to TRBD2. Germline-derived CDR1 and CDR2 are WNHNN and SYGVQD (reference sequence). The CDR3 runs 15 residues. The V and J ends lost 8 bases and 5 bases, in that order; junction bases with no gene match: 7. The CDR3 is CASGRTSGSTGELFF. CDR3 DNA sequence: TGCGCCAGCGGTAGAACTAGCGGGAGTACCGGGGAGCTGTTTTTT.